This entry features one T cell receptor (beta chain) sequence. Its cognate antigen is unknown. Some clones are missing from TCRdb's copy, which holds only in-frame ones; the method was immunoSEQ multiplex PCR. The sample lists fewer than 200,000 clones; approximately 96% were seen once. Germline lookup yields CDR1 KGHSH and CDR2 LQKENI. The CDR3 sequence is 15 residues long. V was pared by 2 bases and J by 5 bases, with 7 bases of the junction left unmatched. Separate from the approximately 670-subject first cohort, the roughly 120-subject validation cohort was the one that the donors belonged to. The data are from a study of cytomegalovirus exposure and HLA in healthy donors. Findings of the study overall: Cytomegalovirus association was listed for about 170 TCR beta chains. The finding came from a later analysis; first-cohort TCR clusters tended to co-occur in the 90 to 150 validation repertoires. Cytomegalovirus status, reportedly, was diagnosed with high specificity and sensitivity by the classifier.

The V call is TRBV18, the J call TRBJ1-2; 8 positions agree with TRBD1. This TCR was recovered from a young woman in good health and CMV-seronegative. The sequenced sample consisted of PBMCs. CDR3 in DNA: TGTGCCAGCTCACCAAGTGACAGGGGCGGGTATGGCTACACCTTC. Translated: CASSPSDRGGYGYTF.